This is a list of T cell receptor beta chains from one sample in a study of blood T cell repertoires in COVID-19. The repertoire was sequenced with immunoSEQ multiplex PCR; TCRdb's copy has only in-frame clones and lacks some. The sample lists fewer than 250,000 clones, roughly 82% seen once, with about 6% in the top ten. The specimen sequenced was peripheral blood. Receptors were obtained from a woman of 80 years or more with COVID-19, enrolled during active disease. CDR3s include the opening cysteine and the closing phenylalanine or tryptophan. The order of the fields is J gene, V gene, D gene, clone size, CDR3 protein, CDR3 DNA. The D gene is left open where the match is weak. Clone size is given for some rows only: seen once, a few or many times, or a class if the clone is expanded.

J: TRBJ1-5
V: TRBV25-1
D: TRBD1
size: .
CDR3: CASSETGFNQPQHF
DNA: TGTGCCAGCAGTGAGACAGGGTTCAATCAGCCCCAGCATTTT

J: TRBJ2-2
V: TRBV19
D: .
size: .
CDR3: CASSAERQVNTGELFF
DNA: TGTGCCAGTAGTGCCGAACGACAGGTGAACACCGGGGAGCTGTTTTTT

J: TRBJ1-2
V: TRBV30
D: .
size: once
CDR3: CAWSGTVNGYTF
DNA: TGTGCCTGGAGTGGGACAGTAAATGGCTACACCTTC

J: TRBJ2-3
V: TRBV18
D: TRBD2
size: few
CDR3: CASSPYQAGGSDTQYF
DNA: TGTGCCAGCTCACCATATCAAGCGGGGGGATCCGATACGCAGTATTTT

J: TRBJ2-5
V: TRBV10-1
D: .
size: .
CDR3: CAALGKETQYF
DNA: TGCGCCGCACTAGGGAAAGAGACCCAGTACTTC

J: TRBJ2-1
V: TRBV5-1
D: .
size: .
CDR3: CASSLGQVPLDEQFF
DNA: TGCGCCAGCAGCTTGGGACAGGTCCCTTTGGATGAGCAGTTCTTC

J: TRBJ2-6
V: TRBV6-6
D: .
size: once
CDR3: CASLSSGANVLTF
DNA: TGTGCCAGTCTAAGCTCTGGGGCCAACGTCCTGACTTTC

J: TRBJ1-6
V: TRBV27
D: .
size: few
CDR3: CASSFTGNSPLHF
DNA: TGTGCCAGCAGTTTTACAGGGAATTCACCCCTCCACTTT

J: TRBJ1-5
V: TRBV6-5
D: .
size: .
CDR3: CASARGTGQPQHF
DNA: TGTGCCAGCGCAAGGGGGACGGGGCAGCCCCAGCATTTT

J: TRBJ2-3
V: TRBV19
D: TRBD1
size: .
CDR3: CASRDRGSTDTQYF
DNA: TGTGCCAGCCGAGACAGGGGTAGCACAGATACGCAGTATTTT

J: TRBJ2-5
V: TRBV6-2/TRBV6-3
D: .
size: .
CDR3: CASSFLGRGETQYF
DNA: TGTGCCAGCAGTTTCTTAGGCAGAGGAGAGACCCAGTACTTC

J: TRBJ1-2
V: TRBV7-2
D: .
size: .
CDR3: CASSLGQTLYGYTF
DNA: TGTGCCAGCAGCTTAGGACAGACCCTCTATGGCTACACCTTC

J: TRBJ1-4
V: TRBV28
D: TRBD1
size: .
CDR3: CASSLQGSNEKLFF
DNA: TGTGCCAGCAGCCTACAGGGGAGTAATGAAAAACTGTTTTTT

J: TRBJ2-3
V: TRBV5-1
D: TRBD1
size: .
CDR3: CASTRQGTGTDTQYF
DNA: TGCGCCAGCACAAGACAGGGGACTGGCACAGATACGCAGTATTTT

J: TRBJ1-1
V: TRBV6-1
D: TRBD1
size: .
CDR3: CASSEQTGLGNTEAFF
DNA: TGTGCCAGCAGTGAACAGACAGGGCTAGGGAACACTGAAGCTTTCTTT

J: TRBJ2-2
V: TRBV5-1
D: TRBD1
size: .
CDR3: CASSWGQAGTGELFF
DNA: TGCGCCAGCAGCTGGGGACAGGCCGGAACCGGGGAGCTGTTTTTT

J: TRBJ1-5
V: TRBV28
D: TRBD1
size: few
CDR3: CASKRTGSYSNQPQHF
DNA: TGTGCCAGCAAAAGGACAGGGTCGTATAGCAATCAGCCCCAGCATTTT

J: TRBJ1-1
V: TRBV28
D: .
size: .
CDR3: CASSWKWGQTEAFF
DNA: TGTGCCAGCAGTTGGAAGTGGGGGCAAACTGAAGCTTTCTTT

J: TRBJ1-1
V: TRBV2
D: .
size: .
CDR3: CASSEVPGSGAFF
DNA: TGTGCCAGCAGTGAAGTCCCGGGAAGTGGAGCTTTCTTT

J: TRBJ1-1
V: TRBV7-3
D: .
size: .
CDR3: CASRVGGQNTEAFF
DNA: TGTGCCAGCAGGGTAGGGGGACAGAACACTGAAGCTTTCTTT

J: TRBJ1-5
V: TRBV28
D: .
size: .
CDR3: CATNTPAGQLVIQPQHF
DNA: TGTGCCACCAACACACCCGCGGGGCAGCTGGTTATCCAGCCCCAGCATTTT

J: TRBJ2-5
V: TRBV5-1
D: .
size: .
CDR3: CASSSGLKETQYF
DNA: TGCGCCAGCAGCTCGGGTCTCAAAGAGACCCAGTACTTC

J: TRBJ1-3
V: TRBV6-2/TRBV6-3
D: .
size: .
CDR3: CASSYNRERPGNTIYF
DNA: TGTGCCAGCAGTTACAACAGGGAACGTCCTGGAAACACCATATATTTT

J: TRBJ2-5
V: TRBV7-9
D: .
size: .
CDR3: CASSLGSGETQYF
DNA: TGTGCCAGCAGCTTAGGGTCCGGGGAGACCCAGTACTTC

J: TRBJ2-7
V: TRBV9
D: .
size: .
CDR3: CASSPQGGAQYEQYF
DNA: TGTGCCAGCAGCCCCCAAGGGGGGGCACAGTACGAGCAGTACTTC

J: TRBJ2-5
V: TRBV7-9
D: TRBD1
size: .
CDR3: CASSSAWDRGRTETQYF
DNA: TGTGCCAGCAGCTCAGCGTGGGACAGGGGGCGTACGGAGACCCAGTACTTC

J: TRBJ1-2
V: TRBV30
D: .
size: .
CDR3: CAWSGTTGSNYGYTF
DNA: TGTGCCTGGAGTGGGACAACAGGTTCTAACTATGGCTACACCTTC

J: TRBJ1-4
V: TRBV2
D: .
size: .
CDR3: CASSEHREGATNEKLFF
DNA: TGTGCCAGCAGTGAACACAGGGAAGGAGCGACTAATGAAAAACTGTTTTTT

J: TRBJ1-1
V: TRBV3-1/TRBV3-2
D: .
size: .
CDR3: CASSQDKGGTEAFF
DNA: TGTGCCAGCAGCCAAGATAAGGGAGGCACTGAAGCTTTCTTT